One T cell receptor beta chain is described in this entry. The trim removed 0 bases at V and 6 bases at J, leaving 1 base unmatched. CDR1 and CDR2 from the germline V gene are MNHNY and SVGAGI (reference sequence). The CDR3 covers 15 residues. This record comes from a study of T-cell memory formation after mild COVID-19. TCRdb used MiXCR to reprocess the 5' RACE reads, holding one entry per CDR3 protein. The sample lists approximately 560,000 distinct CDR3 sequences, 17% occurring once. The rearrangement uses TRBV6-6 and TRBJ2-1; 11 nucleotides agree with TRBD2. This TCR derives from an adult woman who had mild COVID-19 (a few samples of this study predate the infection). Cell type and time point are not known. The source material was PBMCs or a T cell subset sorted from them (not recorded which). The CDR3 region is CASSYSSGGANEQFF. In nucleotides, the CDR3 is TGTGCCAGCAGTTACTCTAGCGGGGGGGCCAATGAGCAGTTCTTC.